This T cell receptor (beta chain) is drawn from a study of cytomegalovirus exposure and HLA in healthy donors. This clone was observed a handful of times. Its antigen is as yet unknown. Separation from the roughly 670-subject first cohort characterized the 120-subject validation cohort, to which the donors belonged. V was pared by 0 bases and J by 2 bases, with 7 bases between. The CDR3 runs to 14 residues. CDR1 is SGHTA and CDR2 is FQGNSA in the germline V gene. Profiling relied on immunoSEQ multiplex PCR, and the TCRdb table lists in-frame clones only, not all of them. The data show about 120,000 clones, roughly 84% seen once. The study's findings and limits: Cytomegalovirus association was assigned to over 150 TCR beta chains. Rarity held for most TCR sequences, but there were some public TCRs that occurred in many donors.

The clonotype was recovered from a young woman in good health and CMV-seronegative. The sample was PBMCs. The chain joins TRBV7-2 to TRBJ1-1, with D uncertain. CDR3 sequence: CASSLASRNTEAFF. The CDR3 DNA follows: TGTGCCAGCAGCTTAGCGAGTAGAAACACTGAAGCTTTCTTT.